The entry below describes one TCR beta chain. Its specificity is unknown. This entry comes from a study of beta chain features in type 1 diabetes. Overall study findings and caveats: VDJ junctions in type 1 diabetes patients carried more deletions and fewer insertions. Naive, central memory and Treg TCRB repertoires appeared more alike in patients than in healthy donors.

TCRB transcripts that were expressed got sequenced, as all of the isolated RNA had been reverse transcribed. Assay: immunoSEQ multiplex PCR; the TCRdb copy retains only in-frame clones and omits some. The sample carries more than 150,000 clones, roughly 10% recorded once. Germline CDR1 reads GTSNPN; CDR2 reads SVGIG (reference sequence). Trimming removed 8 bases from V and 7 bases from J; junction bases left unmatched: 12. CDR3 length equals 13 residues. A sort by CD45RO/CCR7/CD25/CD127/CD95/CD27 yielded CD4+ naive, central memory, regulatory and stem cell-like memory cells. Sample: central memory CD4+ T cells from blood. The rearrangement uses TRBV30 and TRBJ2-5, with 8 bases fitting TRBD2. This receptor was obtained from a man between 18 and 29 years old in good health. DNA for the CDR3: TGTGCCGGCGGTGAGACCAGCGGGGGGACCCAGTACTTC. Its protein is CAGGETSGGTQYF.